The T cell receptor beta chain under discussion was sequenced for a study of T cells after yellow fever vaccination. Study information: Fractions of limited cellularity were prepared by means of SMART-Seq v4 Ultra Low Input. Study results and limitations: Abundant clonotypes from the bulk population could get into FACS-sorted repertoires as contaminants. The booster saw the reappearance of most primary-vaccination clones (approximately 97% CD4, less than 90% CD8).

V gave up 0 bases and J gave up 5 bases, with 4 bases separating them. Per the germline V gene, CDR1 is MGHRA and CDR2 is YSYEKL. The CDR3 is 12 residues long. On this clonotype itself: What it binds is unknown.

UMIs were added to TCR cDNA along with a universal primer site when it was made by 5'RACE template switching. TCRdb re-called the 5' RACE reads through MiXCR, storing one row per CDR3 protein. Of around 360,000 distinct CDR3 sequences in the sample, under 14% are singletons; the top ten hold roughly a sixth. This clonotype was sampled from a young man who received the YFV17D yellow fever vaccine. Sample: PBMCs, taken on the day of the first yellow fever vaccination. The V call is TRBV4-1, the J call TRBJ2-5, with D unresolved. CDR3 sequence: CASSQETETQYF. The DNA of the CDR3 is TGCGCCAGCAGCCAAGAGACGGAGACCCAGTACTTC.